Each of the 10 T cell receptor beta chains below was sequenced from the same sample in a study of early T cells in non-severe SARS-CoV-2 infection. TCRdb reprocessed the 5' RACE reads with MiXCR, giving one entry per CDR3 protein. The sample comprises over 90,000 distinct CDR3 sequences, about an eighth of which are singletons, and over 5% rests with the top ten. Source material: whole blood. These receptors all come from an adult who was a healthcare worker with PCR-confirmed SARS-CoV-2 infection or an uninfected control (not recorded which).

This clonotype has ten or more counts. The J gene is TRBJ2-2, the V gene TRBV11-2; perhaps TRBD2 as D (5 bases). V lost 5 bases and J lost 4, with 17 bases in between. This CDR3 comprises 16 residues. The germline V gene has CDR1 SGHAT and CDR2 FQNNGV. The CDR3 spells CASSRLAQSGTGELFF. As DNA, the CDR3 is TGTGCCAGCAGCCGTTTGGCCCAAAGCGGCACCGGGGAGCTGTTTTTT.

The J gene is TRBJ2-5, the V gene TRBV6-6; the D is unclear. The germline V gene has CDR1 MNHNY and CDR2 SVGAGI (reference sequence). The CDR3 is 13 amino acids. V was pared by 5 bases and J by 3 bases, with 10 bases between. CDR3 in amino acids: CASSQPEEETQYF. CDR3 sequence (DNA): TGTGCCAGCAGTCAGCCAGAAGAAGAGACCCAGTACTTC.

This CDR3 reads CASSRGVAHLGSGANVLTF. DNA for the CDR3: TGTGCCAGCAGCCGCGGAGTTGCTCATTTGGGCTCTGGGGCCAACGTCCTGACTTTC. The rearrangement uses TRBV2 and TRBJ2-6; D not resolved. CDR1 is SNHLY, CDR2 FYNNEI, per germline. Trimming shortened V by 6 bases and J by 0 bases, and 21 bases separated the two germline ends. CDR3 size: 19 residues.

Many counts were recorded for this clonotype. V is TRBV11-2 and J is TRBJ2-3; no clear D. This CDR3 has 17 residues. CDR1 and CDR2 from the germline V gene are SGHAT and FQNNGV. The V and J ends lost 1 base and 2 bases respectively, with 16 bases between them. The DNA of the CDR3 is TGTGCCAGCAGCTTAGTGAGTACGGTGTCGTTCACAGATACGCAGTATTTT. It yields the protein CASSLVSTVSFTDTQYF.

This clonotype has just a few counts. This sequence joins TRBV27 and TRBJ1-1, with D perhaps matching TRBD1 (5 bases). V was trimmed by 3 bases and J by 1 base, leaving 9 bases between them. The CDR3 has 14 residues. The germline V gene encodes CDR1 MNHEY and CDR2 SMNVEV (reference sequence). The CDR3 DNA reads TGTGCCAGCAGTTTCACGGGGGGGAACACTGAAGCTTTCTTT. As protein: CASSFTGGNTEAFF.

This clonotype was seen at least ten times. The rearrangement uses TRBV7-2 and TRBJ2-1, with D possibly being TRBD2 (6 bases). This CDR3 spans 17 amino acids. Germline CDR1 reads SGHTA; CDR2 reads FQGNSA. V lost 4 bases and J 4 bases, leaving 20 bases between the germline ends. The CDR3, as DNA: TGTGCCAGCAGCTCGCCCCCCGGGAAGCGGGCATACAATGAGCAGTTCTTC. Its translation: CASSSPPGKRAYNEQFF.

The chain employs TRBV20-1 and TRBJ2-1; 7 nucleotides agree with TRBD1. Germline assignment: CDR1 DFQATT and CDR2 SNEGSKA (reference sequence). The CDR3 has 16 residues. With V trimmed by 2 bases and J by 0 bases, 7 bases remained unmatched. As DNA, the CDR3 is TGCAGTGCTAGATCCCCGACAGGGTCCTCCTACAATGAGCAGTTCTTC. Translated, it gives CSARSPTGSSYNEQFF.

This chain connects TRBV5-4 to TRBJ2-7; TRBD1 aligns across 9 bases. This CDR3 region has 13 residues. Germline V gives CDR1 SGHNT, CDR2 YYREEE (reference sequence). The junction had 4 bases not matched to a gene; V was cut back by 4 bases and J by 5 bases. The CDR3 here is CASSSGTGNEQYF. DNA for the CDR3: TGTGCCAGCAGCAGCGGGACAGGGAACGAGCAGTACTTC.

The CDR3 coding sequence is TGCAGCGTTGGGGAATTTACCTACGAGCAGTACTTC. It codes for CSVGEFTYEQYF. The chain uses TRBV29-1 and TRBJ2-7; D is undetermined. The CDR3 runs 12 residues. Trimming cost V 4 bases and J 2 bases, with 9 bases left between them. Germline CDR1 is SQVTM and CDR2 is ANQGSEA.

This clonotype occurred many times. The V call is TRBV10-3, the J call TRBJ2-5, with 7 bases matching TRBD1. Trimming took 4 bases from V and 3 from J; bases not matched to a gene: 5. The CDR3 loop spans 14 amino acids. Germline V gene sequence: CDR1 ENHRY, CDR2 SYGVKD. CDR3 in amino acids: CAISGSGTEETQYF. The CDR3 DNA reads as TGTGCCATCAGTGGTTCCGGGACAGAAGAGACCCAGTACTTC.